This TCR beta chain derives from a study of CD8 T cells in ankylosing spondylitis. Broader study findings: Researchers report that disease-linked clones proved CD8+ and relatively rare in peripheral blood. A motif of fewer than ten highly homologous TCR beta variants was seen as apparently characteristic of ankylosing spondylitis blood.

This clonotype occurred a few times. Its specificity is not known. Trimming left V 1 base short and J 7 bases short, with 8 bases between. This CDR3 is 12 amino acids long. In germline, CDR1 is SNHLY, CDR2 FYNNEI. One entry per CDR3 protein results from TCRdb running MiXCR on the 5' RACE reads. The sample contains 700,000 to 1,000,000 distinct CDR3 sequences, 10% to 15% of which appear only once. The chain uses TRBV2 and TRBJ2-7, with D hard to call. The source is a male donor with ankylosing spondylitis. Sequenced material: blood, either unsorted or a sorted T cell fraction (not recorded which). The DNA of the CDR3 is TGTGCCAGCAGTGAAGGGGTCTGGGAGCAGTACTTC. As protein: CASSEGVWEQYF.